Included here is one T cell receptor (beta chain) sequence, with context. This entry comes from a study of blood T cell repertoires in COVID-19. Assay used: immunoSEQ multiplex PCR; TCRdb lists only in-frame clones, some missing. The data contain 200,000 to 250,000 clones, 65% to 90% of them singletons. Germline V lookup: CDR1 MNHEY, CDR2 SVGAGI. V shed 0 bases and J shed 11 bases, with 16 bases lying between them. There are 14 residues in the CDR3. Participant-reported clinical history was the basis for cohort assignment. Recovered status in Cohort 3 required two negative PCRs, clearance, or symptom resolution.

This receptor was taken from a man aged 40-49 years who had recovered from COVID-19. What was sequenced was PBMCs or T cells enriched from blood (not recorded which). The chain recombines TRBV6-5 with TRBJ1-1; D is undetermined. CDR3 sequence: CASSYSTYGDEAFF. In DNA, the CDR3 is TGTGCCAGCAGTTACTCGACGTACGGAGACGAGGCTTTCTTT.